This TCR beta chain was identified in a study of blood T cell repertoires in COVID-19. Profiling relied on immunoSEQ multiplex PCR, and the TCRdb table lists in-frame clones only, not all of them. Of about 58,000 clones in the sample, 85% to 90% were seen once. The V gene lost 6 bases and the J gene lost 2 bases, with 17 bases spanning the gap. Germline V gene sequence: CDR1 MDHEN, CDR2 SYDVKM. The CDR3 loop spans 16 amino acids. The rearrangement uses TRBV28 and TRBJ1-5; perhaps TRBD1 as D (5 bases). The sequence derives from a man in his sixties with acute or convalescent COVID-19. Sample: peripheral blood. The CDR3 bases are TGTGCCAGCAGCCCAGGAGGAGGGGATGGCAATCAGCCCCAGCATTTT. The encoded protein is CASSPGGGDGNQPQHF. Full variable domain (remainder filled in from reference TRBV28 and TRBJ1-5): DVKVTQSSRYLVKRTGEKVFLECVQDMDHENMFWYRQDPGLGLRLIYFSYDVKMKEKGDIPEGYSVSREKKERFSLILESASTNQTSMYLCASSPGGGDGNQPQHFGDGTRLSIL.